The source of this TCR beta chain is a study of response to subunit inactivated influenza vaccine. Of note for this clonotype: Its specificity is unknown.

The ends lost 5 bases at V and 6 bases at J; junction bases unmatched: 3. Germline V gene sequence: CDR1 SNHLY, CDR2 FYNNEI. There are 12 residues in the CDR3. General study points: Authors suggested that a seasonal influenza vaccination recruits few new T cells each time.

TCRdb fed the RT-PCR reads into MiXCR, producing one record per CDR3 protein. The data show hundreds of thousands of distinct CDR3 sequences, around 15% seen once. Sequencing was performed on PBMCs from blood, taken roughly 2 weeks before vaccination. The gene calls are TRBV2 and TRBJ2-7; TRBD2 matches at 8 bases. The receptor comes from a man aged 50 to 60 who received an inactivated influenza vaccine. The CDR3 sequence: CASSPTSGEQYF. In DNA form, the CDR3 reads TGTGCCAGCAGTCCTACTAGCGGCGAGCAGTACTTC.